These T cell receptor beta chains were read from a single sample in a study of cytomegalovirus exposure and HLA in healthy donors. Data came from immunoSEQ multiplex PCR; TCRdb stores just in-frame clones and leaves some out. The sample has around 120,000 clones; roughly 80% are singletons. Sequencing was carried out using PBMCs. All receptors derive from a girl aged 2 to 10 in good health and CMV-seronegative. CDR3s include the opening cysteine and the closing phenylalanine or tryptophan. A row's size may be missing; if present it is once, few, many or a size class.

V	J	size	CDR3
TRBV12-5	TRBJ2-7	once	CASSGAGKPYEQYF
TRBV4-2	TRBJ1-2	once	CASSQDRAYGYTF
TRBV29-1	TRBJ2-5	once	CSGTSLGQQTQYF
TRBV6-1	TRBJ2-5	NA	CASTRRGQETQYF
TRBV7-2	TRBJ2-3	NA	CASSQIAGASDTQYF
TRBV15	NA	once	CATSRRTNAYEQYF
TRBV9	TRBJ1-2	NA	CASSVFESPGTVHYGYTF
TRBV11-2	TRBJ2-5	NA	CASTIIRGVRETQYF
TRBV27	TRBJ1-1	NA	CASSLTGKGTEAFF
TRBV10-3	TRBJ2-5	NA	CAISRRSSQETQYF